A single sample gave rise to the 26 T cell receptor beta chains below, sequenced in a study of shared clonotypes between healthy human individuals. TCRdb keeps only in-frame clones here, not all; method: immunoSEQ multiplex PCR. The sample lists 490,000 or so clones; roughly 85% were seen once. Sequenced input: PBMCs. The receptors here all came from a woman aged 40 to 50 in good health. Some clones in this sample may be carry-over from other donors' samples.

This chain connects TRBV28 to TRBJ2-1; TRBD2 agrees at 8 bases. V lost 5 bases to trimming and J lost 0 bases; unmatched junction nucleotides: 9. The CDR3 runs 17 residues. Germline CDR1 MDHEN, CDR2 SYDVKM. The CDR3 region has the DNA TGTGCCAGCAGTGACCTCCTTAGCGGGAACTCCTACAATGAGCAGTTCTTC. It encodes CASSDLLSGNSYNEQFF.

This clone showed up just a few times. J is TRBJ1-2 and V is TRBV5-1, with 9 bases lining up with TRBD1. The ends lost 0 bases at V and 8 bases at J; junction bases unmatched: 11. The CDR3 extends over 16 amino acids. Germline V gene sequence: CDR1 SGHRS, CDR2 YFSETQ. DNA for the CDR3: TGCGCCAGCAGCTTGGTTTACAGGGGGCTTCGGAGGGGCTACACCTTC. Its translation: CASSLVYRGLRRGYTF.

J is TRBJ2-1 and V is TRBV29-1; 10 nucleotides align to TRBD1. Unmatched junction bases numbered 5, after V lost 7 bases and J lost 8 bases. Looked up from germline, CDR1 is SQVTM and CDR2 is ANQGSEA. This CDR3 region has 12 residues. The CDR3 region has the DNA TGCAGCGCTCCGACAGGGGGCGATGAGCAGTTCTTC. It is translated as CSAPTGGDEQFF.

The V gene is TRBV7-9, the J gene TRBJ2-7; the D gene is possibly TRBD2 (5 bases). V was clipped by 5 bases and J by 1 base, with 15 bases between them. The CDR3 has 15 residues. The V gene's germline CDR1 is SEHNR and CDR2 FQNEAQ (reference sequence). The CDR3 reads CASSPSGPGSYEQYF. In DNA form, the CDR3 reads TGTGCCAGCAGCCCGAGCGGTCCAGGATCCTACGAGCAGTACTTC.

V and J are TRBV27 and TRBJ2-1; D gene uncertain. From germline, CDR1 is MNHEY and CDR2 SMNVEV (reference sequence). CDR3 length: 13 amino acids. The V and J ends lost 6 bases and 1 base respectively, with 7 bases between them. The DNA for the CDR3 is TGTGCCAGCAGGCCAATGTCCTACAATGAGCAGTTCTTC. Protein product: CASRPMSYNEQFF.

The chain carries TRBV6-6 and TRBJ1-4; D is unresolved. The CDR3 loop spans 14 amino acids. With 6 bases removed from V and 2 bases from J, the gap between germline ends came to 10 bases. CDR1 and CDR2 from the germline V gene are MNHNY and SVGAGI (reference sequence). The CDR3 coding sequence is TGTGCCAGCAGCCCCTCGGGTACTAATGAAAAACTGTTTTTT. The encoded protein is CASSPSGTNEKLFF.

The gene calls are TRBV28 and TRBJ2-2, with TRBD2 matching over 10 bases. Germline trimming cut 2 bases from V and 2 bases from J; bases unmatched to any gene: 5. The CDR3 runs 17 residues. Per the germline V gene, CDR1 is MDHEN and CDR2 is SYDVKM. The CDR3 nucleotides are TGTGCCAGCAGTTTACTAGCGGGAGTTAGAAACACCGGGGAGCTGTTTTTT. Translated: CASSLLAGVRNTGELFF.

The chain has TRBV5-1 and TRBJ2-5; no firm D call. Trimming took off 0 bases at V and 5 bases at J, with 14 bases between the two ends. The V gene's germline CDR1 is SGHRS and CDR2 YFSETQ. CDR3 size: 15 residues. CDR3 in amino acids: CASSLASPNEETQYF. The CDR3 region has the DNA TGCGCCAGCAGCTTGGCCTCACCGAACGAGGAGACCCAGTACTTC.

In this sample, this clone turned up once. The V gene is TRBV7-2, the J gene TRBJ2-5; 8 nucleotides align to TRBD2. The V gene end was trimmed by 3 bases and the J gene end by 2 bases; junction bases not matched to a gene: 2. CDR1 and CDR2 (germline): SGHTA, FQGNSA. The CDR3 consists of 14 residues. CDR3 in DNA: TGTGCCAGCAGCTTCGTAGCGGGACAAGAGACCCAGTACTTC. Amino acid sequence: CASSFVAGQETQYF. Full variable domain (outside the CDR3, taken from reference TRBV7-2 and TRBJ2-5): GAGVSQSPSNKVTEKGKDVELRCDPISGHTALYWYRQSLGQGLEFLIYFQGNSAPDKSGLPSDRFSAERTGGSVSTLTIQRTQQEDSAVYLCASSFVAGQETQYFGPGTRLLVL.

The CDR3 bases are TGCGCCAGCAGCTTGGGGCAGGGTCAAAATACGCAGTATTTT. Amino acid sequence: CASSLGQGQNTQYF. The chain links TRBV5-1 to TRBJ2-3; tentatively, D is TRBD1 (5 bases). CDR3 size: 14 residues. In germline, CDR1 is SGHRS, CDR2 YFSETQ. Deletions cut 0 bases from V and 7 bases from J, with 12 bases between.

This rearrangement joins TRBV6-5 to TRBJ1-2; 9 positions match TRBD1. The trim removed 1 base at V and 4 bases at J, leaving 7 bases unmatched. CDR3 length: 16 amino acids. Germline CDR1 is MNHEY and CDR2 is SVGAGI. The CDR3, as DNA: TGTGCCAGCAGTTACTTCACAGGGGGCTACCCCTATGGCTACACCTTC. This gives the protein CASSYFTGGYPYGYTF.

This chain's CDR3 is CASSSPLLYNEQFF. The CDR3, as DNA: TGTGCCAGCAGTTCCCCCCTCCTATACAATGAGCAGTTCTTC. This chain joins TRBV27 and TRBJ2-1, with D unclear. From germline, CDR1 is MNHEY and CDR2 SMNVEV (reference sequence). The CDR3 is 14 residues long. V was trimmed by 4 bases and J by 4 bases, leaving 11 bases between them.

In this sample, this clone turned up once. The CDR3 here is CASSQDPSSSYEQYF. The CDR3 DNA follows: TGTGCCAGCAGCCAAGATCCTAGCAGCTCCTACGAGCAGTACTTC. The chain carries TRBV7-8 and TRBJ2-7; weak D call: TRBD2 (5 bases). The CDR3 covers 15 residues. In germline, CDR1 is SGHVS, CDR2 FQNEAQ. Trimming stripped 5 bases from V and 0 bases from J, with 14 bases between.

The V call is TRBV19, the J call TRBJ2-2; D is undetermined. Germline-derived CDR1 and CDR2 are LNHDA and SQIVND (reference sequence). This CDR3 is built from 15 residues. Trimming left V 2 bases short and J 2 bases short, with 9 bases between. The CDR3 region has the DNA TGTGCCAGTAGTATACAAAGACACAACACCGGGGAGCTGTTTTTT. Its translation is CASSIQRHNTGELFF.

This sequence joins TRBV18 and TRBJ1-1; D unclear. V lost 3 bases and J lost 5, with 10 bases in between. CDR1 and CDR2 from the germline V gene are KGHSH and LQKENI. The CDR3 spans 13 residues. CDR3 protein: CASSPTVWTEAFF. The CDR3 nucleotides read TGTGCCAGCTCACCTACCGTATGGACTGAAGCTTTCTTT. Complete variable domain (other parts from reference TRBV18 and TRBJ1-1): NAGVMQNPRHLVRRRGQEARLRCSPMKGHSHVYWYRQLPEEGLKFMVYLQKENIIDESGMPKERFSAEFPKEGPSILRIQQVVRGDSAAYFCASSPTVWTEAFFGQGTRLTVV.

The rearrangement links TRBV6-1 to TRBJ2-4; TRBD2 aligns across 7 bases. Germline assignment: CDR1 MNHNS and CDR2 SASEGT. Trimming cost V 7 bases and J 6 bases; bases outside gene matches: 9. The CDR3 loop spans 14 amino acids. In DNA form, the CDR3 reads TGTGCCAGCACCGAGGCGGGGAGGGGAAACATTCAGTACTTC. Translating it yields CASTEAGRGNIQYF.

The DNA of the CDR3 is TGCGCCAGCAGCTCTCGACAGGGTTTGAACACTGAAGCTTTCTTT. Protein product: CASSSRQGLNTEAFF. The V and J genes are TRBV5-1 and TRBJ1-1, with 7 positions matching TRBD1. Trimming at V came to 3 bases and at J to 0 bases, leaving 5 bases not matched to a gene. Germline CDR1 is SGHRS and CDR2 is YFSETQ. The CDR3 has 15 amino acids.

This chain uses TRBV7-7 with TRBJ2-3, with D possibly being TRBD2 (5 bases). The CDR3 extends over 15 amino acids. The V gene lost 5 bases and the J gene lost 0 bases, with 12 bases spanning the gap. The V gene's germline CDR1 is SSHAT and CDR2 FNYEAQ (reference sequence). The CDR3 is CASSPMASSTDTQYF. The CDR3, as DNA: TGTGCCAGCAGCCCAATGGCTAGCAGCACAGATACGCAGTATTTT.

The rearrangement links TRBV19 to TRBJ2-5; 11 positions match TRBD1. CDR1 and CDR2 (germline): LNHDA, SQIVND (reference sequence). CDR3 length: 15 amino acids. V lost 6 bases and J lost 5; bases outside the gene matches: 8. CDR3 loop: CASRAKGQGGETQYF. DNA for the CDR3: TGTGCCAGTAGGGCAAAGGGACAGGGGGGGGAGACCCAGTACTTC.

This chain connects TRBV10-3 to TRBJ2-1, with 9 bases identical to TRBD1. V was pared by 6 bases and J by 9 bases, with 9 bases of the junction left unmatched. The CDR3 consists of 14 residues. In germline, CDR1 is ENHRY, CDR2 SYGVKD. The CDR3 DNA reads as TGTGCCATCAGACTACAGGGGGCTTCGGGTGAGCAGTTCTTC. This translates into CAIRLQGASGEQFF.

The table lists this clone with a few counts. The chain joins TRBV27 to TRBJ1-2; TRBD1 is a possible D gene (6 bases). The V gene's germline CDR1 is MNHEY and CDR2 SMNVEV (reference sequence). Trimming removed 8 bases at V and 6 bases at J, with 16 bases between. The CDR3 totals 13 residues. The CDR3 loop reads CASRLQGTDGYTF. CDR3 DNA sequence: TGTGCCAGCCGGTTACAGGGTACCGATGGCTACACCTTC.

V is TRBV19 and J is TRBJ2-5, with 9 positions matching TRBD1. The CDR3 has 16 amino acids. V gave up 3 bases and J gave up 3 bases; unmatched junction bases: 8. Germline CDR1 is LNHDA and CDR2 is SQIVND (reference sequence). The CDR3 bases are TGTGCCAGTAGTATGCCGGACAGGGGAATCGAAGAGACCCAGTACTTC. Protein sequence: CASSMPDRGIEETQYF.

The rearrangement links TRBV2 to TRBJ2-7; D perhaps matches TRBD2 (6 bases). CDR1 is SNHLY, CDR2 FYNNEI, per germline. The V gene lost 8 bases and the J gene lost 0 bases, with 8 bases spanning the gap. This CDR3 contains 12 residues. CDR3 loop: CASGGLSYEQYF. The CDR3 coding sequence is TGTGCCAGCGGGGGACTCTCCTACGAGCAGTACTTC.

This clone was recorded only once. This may arise from a read error, as a much more abundant clone is one base away. The J gene is TRBJ2-1, the V gene TRBV28; no definite D call. The CDR3 sequence is 10 residues long. In germline, CDR1 is MDHEN, CDR2 SYDVKM. Trimming cost V 3 bases and J 9 bases, with 3 bases left between them. Here the CDR3 reads CASSFIEQFF. The CDR3 DNA reads TGTGCCAGCAGTTTTATTGAGCAGTTCTTC.

This clone was recorded a few times. The identical CDR3 is also encoded by other nucleotide sequences in the sample. The genes are TRBV28 and TRBJ1-1; D unresolved. Looked up from germline, CDR1 is MDHEN and CDR2 is SYDVKM. Trimming took 6 bases from V and 4 from J, leaving 12 bases between them. The length of the CDR3 is 13 residues. CDR3 in amino acids: CASSPTSFTEAFF. The CDR3 coding sequence is TGTGCCAGCAGCCCGACGTCCTTCACTGAAGCTTTCTTT.

The genes are TRBV6-5 and TRBJ2-2; maybe TRBD2 (5 bases). Germline CDR1 reads MNHEY; CDR2 reads SVGAGI. Trimming pared 0 bases from V and 6 bases from J, leaving 11 bases between. The CDR3 spans 15 residues. The CDR3 protein is CASSYSRAWAGELFF. In DNA, the CDR3 is TGTGCCAGCAGTTACTCGAGGGCCTGGGCCGGGGAGCTGTTTTTT.